This TCR beta chain appears in the sequencing data of a study of T cells of healthy individuals. This clonotype was recorded at least ten times. TCRdb fed the 5' RACE reads into MiXCR, producing one record per CDR3 protein. The table shows 38,000 or so distinct CDR3 sequences, with 3.5% to 5.5% occurring only once. After removal of 6 bases from V and 4 bases from J, the junction contained 10 bases not matched to a gene. CDR3 length: 16 residues. Germline-derived CDR1 and CDR2 are MNHEY and SVGAGI. This clonotype originated in a human donor in good health. The V and J genes are TRBV6-5 and TRBJ2-3; 10 bases are shared with TRBD1. The CDR3: CASSPPMTGGADTQYF. The CDR3 DNA follows: TGTGCCAGCAGCCCCCCCATGACAGGGGGCGCAGATACGCAGTATTTT.